This T cell receptor beta chain was captured by sequencing in a study of Ad26.COV2.S vaccination and SARS-CoV-2 variants. Looking at the study overall: Among those in the COV1001 Ad26.COV2.S trial arm was the donor. Ad26.COV2.S, an intramuscular injection, was given once or twice 56 days apart. Whole-study findings and limits: Across vaccine and placebo recipients, the breadth of non-spike TCRs was similar.

This CDR3 has 20 residues. Germline CDR1 is MGHRA and CDR2 is YSYEKL. Trimming cost V 0 bases and J 4 bases; bases outside gene matches: 11. Clones were read by immunoSEQ multiplex PCR, and TCRdb kept only the in-frame ones, dropping some. Of 440,000 or so clones listed, about 90% are singletons. With regard to this clone: Antigen specificity is unknown.

Treatment in this sample: approximately 18 received Ad26.COV2.S at low or high dose, single or two shots; a few received placebo; per-sample allocation not given. Collection of the samples took place on day 63 after the first injection of vaccine or placebo. Wuhan-strain SARS-CoV-2 spike was expressed by the Ad26 vector that made up the vaccine. This TCR was sampled from a person between 18 and 65 years old who received the Ad26.COV2.S COVID-19 vaccine or a placebo. The specimen comprised peripheral blood, sampled in a trial of Ad26.COV2.S vaccine versus placebo. The V gene is TRBV4-1, the J gene TRBJ2-1; 14 bases line up with TRBD2. This chain's CDR3 is CASSQDGSRLAGGPYNEQFF. Written as DNA, the CDR3 is TGCGCCAGCAGCCAAGATGGCTCAAGACTAGCGGGGGGGCCTTACAATGAGCAGTTCTTC.